The sequence of this T cell receptor (beta chain) was determined in a study of shared clonotypes between healthy human individuals. Whole-study context: Participating donors consisted of a couple of women and a few men aged 18 to 49.

For this clone: The antigen is not known.

The assay was immunoSEQ multiplex PCR, and TCRdb's table has in-frame clones only and misses some. Of 2.3 million or so clones listed, just over 90% are singletons. Recent acute infections and vaccinations were absent in the healthy HIV-negative adult donors. The V end was cut by 2 bases, the J end by 7 bases, with 9 bases between. The length of the CDR3 is 13 residues. The germline V gene encodes CDR1 LGHNT and CDR2 FRNRAP. Study findings and constraints: Few donors restricted represented genetic and exposure-history diversity. Several donors showed sharing of approximately 5% of naive CD4 clonotypes.

The source of this sequence is a young man in good health. Some clones in this sample may be carry-over from other donors' samples. The rearrangement joins TRBV12-5 to TRBJ2-1; D remains ambiguous. The source material was naive CD4+ T cells from PBMCs. Sample subset: CD45RA+ positively selected. This chain's CDR3 is CASGLSLGNEQFF. The CDR3 DNA sequence: TGTGCTAGTGGTTTGAGCTTAGGGAATGAGCAGTTCTTC.